This T cell receptor (beta chain) derives from a study of regulatory T cells in long-lasting Graves disease. Construction of the TCR beta libraries employed iRepertoire HTBI primers in conjunction with Arm-PCR of CDR3 regions. TCRdb reanalysed the multiplex PCR reads using MiXCR and keeps one entry per CDR3 protein. The sample shows about 420,000 distinct CDR3 sequences, over 15% of them seen only once. Noted time point: newly diagnosed GD, antithyroid drugs for less than 3 months. Researchers made the TCR library from RNA that was extracted from PBMCs. As a group, patients came from one endocrinology department in Xi'an, China. The V end was cut by 5 bases, the J end by 0 bases, with 10 bases between. Germline loops: CDR1 MDHEN, CDR2 SYDVKM. This CDR3 region has 15 residues. These same records also appear under a second study, on T cells in Graves' hyperthyroidism and ophthalmopathy. From that report: On the basis of clinical symptoms, serum thyroxine and TRAb, thyroid ultrasound and orbital computed tomography, diagnoses were made. The study used the HTBI primer set for a first-round RT-PCR of the TCR CDR3.

The rearrangement joins TRBV28 to TRBJ1-4; D is perhaps TRBD1 (6 bases). The sequences come from peripheral blood mononuclear cells (PBMCs), collected at new diagnosis, from a patient treated with antithyroid drugs. The TCR originated in a woman aged 18-29 years with Graves disease. The CDR3: CASSLQGSTNEKLFF. CDR3 DNA sequence: TGTGCCAGCAGTCTACAGGGTTCAACTAATGAAAAACTGTTTTTT.